This T cell receptor beta chain emerged from a study of cytomegalovirus exposure and HLA in healthy donors. Study-level results: Overall, approximately 150 TCR beta chains were annotated as cytomegalovirus-associated. Clonal expansion was found to be greater in HLA-associated TCR beta chains than in equally common others in a later analysis. Presence/absence analyses supposed approximately even sequencing depth among donors.

Donors had nominal health at sampling but likely had unrecorded immune exposures. The CDR3 consists of 18 residues. Germline CDR1 and CDR2: MNHNS and SASEGT. The V end was cut by 6 bases, the J end by 6 bases, with 27 bases between. This clone was counted once. The antigen remains unidentified. The PCR employed 60 Vbeta primers together with 13 Jbeta primers. TCRdb's table, derived via immunoSEQ multiplex PCR, lists solely in-frame clones and lacks some. The sample has 280,000 or so clones, roughly 89% seen once; the top ten hold roughly 2.3%. This rearrangement joins TRBV6-1 to TRBJ1-3; possible D gene TRBD1, 5 bases. The sequence came from a woman in her late teens or twenties in good health and CMV-seronegative. What was sequenced was PBMCs. The CDR3 loop is CASREIGVGYRKENTIYF. The DNA for the CDR3 is TGTGCCAGCAGGGAAATAGGGGTCGGGTATAGAAAAGAAAACACCATATATTTT.